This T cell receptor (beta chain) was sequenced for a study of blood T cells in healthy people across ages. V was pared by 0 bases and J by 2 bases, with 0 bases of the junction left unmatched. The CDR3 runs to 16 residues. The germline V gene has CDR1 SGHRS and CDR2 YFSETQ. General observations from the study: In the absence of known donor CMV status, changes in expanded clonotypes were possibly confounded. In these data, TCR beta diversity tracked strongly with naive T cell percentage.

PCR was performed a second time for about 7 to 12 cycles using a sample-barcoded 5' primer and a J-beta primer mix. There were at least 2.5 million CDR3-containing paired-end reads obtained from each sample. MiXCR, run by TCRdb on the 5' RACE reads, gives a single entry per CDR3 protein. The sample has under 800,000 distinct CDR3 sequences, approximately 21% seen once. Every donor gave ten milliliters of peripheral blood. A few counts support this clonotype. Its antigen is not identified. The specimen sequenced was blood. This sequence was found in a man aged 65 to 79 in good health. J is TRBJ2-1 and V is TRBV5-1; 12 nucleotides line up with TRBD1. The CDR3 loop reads CASSLGDRGPYNEQFF. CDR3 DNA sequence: TGCGCCAGCAGCTTGGGGGACAGGGGGCCCTACAATGAGCAGTTCTTC.